The source of this TCR beta chain is a study of T cell responses to AZD1222 COVID-19 vaccine. There are a few counts of this clone. The protocol was immunoSEQ multiplex PCR, while the TCRdb copy is restricted to in-frame clones and leaves out a portion. Seen here are approximately 110,000 clones, roughly 87% observed once, and the top ten hold about 1.2%. CDR1 and CDR2 (germline): SGHRS, YFSETQ. This CDR3 is built from 14 residues. The germline V and J ends were trimmed by 2 bases and 0 bases, with 8 bases remaining between them. The origin of this receptor is an adult in good health. This sample comprised peripheral blood, obtained on day 0 of AZD1222 vaccination. This chain links TRBV5-1 with TRBJ1-1, with a possible D match to TRBD1 (5 bases). The CDR3 DNA follows: TGCGCCAGCAGCTTCGACAGTCTGAACACTGAAGCTTTCTTT. It specifies CASSFDSLNTEAFF.